This T cell receptor beta chain was observed in a study of cytomegalovirus exposure and HLA in healthy donors (dated by TCRdb to 2016 to 2017). The study in broad terms: An earlier analysis of fewer than 750 of the donors reported approximately 260 Gb of sequence data and some 110 million unique TCR beta sequences obtained from around 170 million T cells. Along with the approximately 620-subject first cohort, a separate validation cohort of some 130 different subjects was used. The genetic ancestry cluster associated with self-reported Caucasian donors included about four fifths of the roughly 360 genotyped donors. Rather than using new phenotypic data, the later analysis identified candidate immune exposures from TCR beta sequences and from how often those sequences occurred across donors. A later genetic analysis used genome-wide SNP genotypes for about 65% of the roughly 700 donors, treating that subset as a discovery cohort. The aim of the study was to test whether cataloging public T cell receptors could identify signatures of past pathogen exposure. An early release that covered roughly 600 HLA-typed donors contained approximately 320 gigabases of sequencing data and about 93 million unique TCR sequences. All discovery cohort repertoires had been generated on a single sequencing platform. Donor age, sex, ethnicity and CMV serostatus were compiled together with the repertoire data. Typing coverage differed by locus: A, B, C, DRB1 and DQB1 were typed in about 629-640 donors, DQA1 in about 550, DPA1 in over 600, and DPB1 in just under 490. To predict cytomegalovirus infection status, the study combined high-throughput TCR immunosequencing, statistical association of individual TCRs with disease status, and machine learning. Using immunosequencing, the study profiled T cell repertoires from about 620 subjects and related those repertoires to cytomegalovirus serostatus. Among around 400 genotyped donors of the cohort, an average of roughly 230,000 unique TCR beta nucleotide sequences was sequenced per donor, of which about 19% were non-productive. A later analysis re-examined previously published TCR beta repertoires from 600 to 700 donors and added high-resolution HLA genotyping to investigate patterns of TCR occurrence. An earlier analysis of several hundred of the donors applied high-throughput TCR beta sequencing to assess whether each TCR beta V gene segment acted as functional or pseudogenic. Because of strong linkage in the cohort, roughly five DR-DQ haplotypes were treated as single units for association and clustering. HLA typing included class I and class II loci at four-digit resolution. The full study reports these points: Strong co-occurrence of HLA alleles, especially DR and DQ, made assigning TCR associations to individual alleles difficult. HLA typing was unavailable for some donors at each locus, so association tests used only the typed subset. According to a later analysis, most CMV-associated TCR beta chains appeared to be HLA-restricted, and the HLA associations seemed to be driven largely by CMV exposure. Across donors, most TCR sequences were observed very rarely, whereas some public TCRs were present in many individuals. Some 15 rarely observed V segments, including chromosome 9 orphons, were excluded from the earlier analysis of 550 to 700 of the donors because counts were too low. The presence/absence analyses assumed that sequencing depth was roughly uniform across donors, and that assumption may not be true. The classifier was reported to diagnose cytomegalovirus status with high specificity and sensitivity in both the original cohort and the validation cohort. The study listed 170 or so TCR beta chains as associated with cytomegalovirus. The only immune exposure information available for the cohort was CMV serostatus. A further reported finding was that TCR beta sequences accurately predicted the HLA-A and HLA-B alleles for most subjects in the first cohort. A later genetic analysis associated a missense DCLRE1C variant with V-gene and J-gene trimming of TCR beta chains, and an independent cohort replicated the association. In this cohort, only TCR beta chains were sequenced, and detectable features were limited by the absence of alpha or paired-chain data. The sequencing pipeline was judged likely to have produced a cluster of highly shared sequence variants as a technical artifact. A few of the identified cytomegalovirus-associated TCR beta chains were confirmed in vitro to be specific for cytomegalovirus antigens. Several of the top co-occurrence clusters appeared to be linked to parvovirus B19, influenza, CMV and Epstein-Barr virus, according to a later analysis. Compared with equally common non-associated chains, HLA-associated TCR beta chains in a later analysis were more clonally expanded and had lower generation probabilities. A later genetic analysis reported fewer N-insertions in productive TCRs among donors in an Asian-associated ancestry cluster than the roughly 620-donor mean. Specific HLA alleles were associated with 15,000 to 20,000 TCR beta sequences at a false discovery rate of 0.05 in a later analysis. A later analysis found that TCR association rates varied across HLA loci, with DRB1 alleles showing the most associated TCRs and HLA-C alleles the fewest. In an earlier analysis of 587 of the donors, most TCR beta V segments appeared in productive rearrangements about 87% or about 30% of the time, broadly matching IMGT annotations. According to the authors, the approach could potentially be generalized to other disease states and immunological phenotypes. Correlated functional status among segregating V segments might be attributable to linkage disequilibrium, but an unknown experimental factor could not be ruled out. Some IMGT-functional V segments, including TRBV6-2 and TRBV6-3, could not be distinguished by the 87-base-pair reads and were therefore excluded.

The cohort was made up of 666 healthy bone marrow donors. At the time of sampling, every cohort member was nominally healthy, though immune exposures that went unrecorded were likely present. The donor tested CMV seronegative, placing the donor among the 350 to 400 seronegative members of the cohort. A peripheral blood sample was collected from each donor, and TCR beta sequencing was performed on peripheral blood mononuclear cells. The Qiagen DNeasy Blood Extraction Kit was used to extract genomic DNA from the blood cell samples. Concerning this clone: Its binding antigen is unknown. Per-nucleotide qualities are absent, and no much larger clonotype sits a single base away.

Libraries came from the immunoSEQ multiplex PCR assay. A mixture of 60 forward primers for TCR Vbeta segments and 13 reverse primers for TCR Jbeta segments was used in the multiplex PCR. The CDR3 region of rearranged TCR beta genes was amplified from genomic DNA with a multiplex PCR assay. The Illumina HiSeq System was used to sequence the amplified TCR beta libraries as 87-base-pair reads. The source study handled its data this way. A later analysis tallied roughly 76 million unique TCR beta chains across the 666 repertoires, and about 12 million of those chains were shared by two or more donors. Raw reads were error-corrected and collapsed into unique sequences by a nearest-neighbor algorithm in which closely related sequences were merged to remove PCR and sequencing errors. CDR3 sequences were aligned to IMGT reference sequences to assign V, D and J gene segments. For a sequence to be retained, a match of at least six nucleotides to both a V gene segment and a J gene segment was required. A rearrangement counted as productive if the CDR3 had no stop codons and remained in frame with V and J, and every other rearrangement counted as non-productive. Following IMGT convention, CDR3 was defined as the stretch from the second conserved V-encoded cysteine up to the conserved J-encoded phenylalanine. Sequences without an unambiguous match to a single V gene segment were excluded from the earlier analysis of 450 to 750 of the donors. In an earlier analysis of approximately 560 of the donors, a V segment was called functional when productive rearrangements were above 56.7%, and segregating when the standard deviation between donors exceeded 5%. A statistical classification framework was developed to diagnose cytomegalovirus status using the catalog of TCR beta chain sequences. In a later analysis, TCR nucleotide sequences were compared against IMGT/GENE-DB human TR gene sequences so that V and J genes could be assigned. The TCRdist pipeline was used in a later analysis to assign CDR3 sequences and most-parsimonious VDJ recombination scenarios. In a later analysis, each TCR beta chain was defined by its CDR3 amino acid sequence together with its V-gene family, and reads without a unique V-gene family were excluded. In a later analysis, 500 to 700 highly shared, low-generation-probability nucleotide sequences were removed to address suspected cross-contamination and a sequencing artifact. A later analysis calculated a clonal expansion index for each public chain from normalized within-repertoire ranks of inferred template counts. A later analysis computed generation probabilities with a VDJ recombination model fitted to out-of-frame rearrangements, and checked the results against IGoR. Hypergeometric tests were used in a later analysis to score TCR-TCR, TCR-HLA and TCR-CMV co-occurrence, with a repertoire-size bias correction applied to the TCR pairs. False discovery rates were estimated in a later analysis by permuting HLA or CMV assignments 20 times. A later analysis grouped co-occurring TCRs with DBSCAN, adding TCRdist sequence similarity when clustering within HLA-allele-positive subsets. Repertoires with fewer than 30,000 or more than 120,000 public chains, plus five repertoires with anomalous nucleotide sharing, were excluded from co-occurrence clustering. TCRdb holds this immuneACCESS table with in-frame rearrangements only. Some clones are missing; in checked studies, unresolved V genes explain under half, and the rest has no known cause. V and J calls and clone size come straight from that table; D and trimming were deduced from the DNA. The sample table holds some 85,000 clones, of which about 88% were seen once. Of the sample, approximately 2.1% falls within the top ten clones.

CDR1 and CDR2 (MNHNS, SASEGT) derive from the germline V gene. V sheds 3 bases and J sheds 15 bases, leaving 18 bases between their ends. Counted from cysteine to phenylalanine, this CDR3 has 13 amino acids. Kept here is only the CDR3 DNA, which spans 39 bases and is read in frame from base 1. This TCR came from a man aged 18 to 29 in good health and CMV-seronegative. The rearrangement combines TRBV6-1 with TRBJ2-1, and possibly TRBD2, on 5 matching bases. Sequenced material: PBMCs. CDR3 reads: CASSELASSVLFF. At the DNA level, the sequence is TGTGCCAGCAGTGAGCTAGCATCTAGTGTTCTGTTCTTC.